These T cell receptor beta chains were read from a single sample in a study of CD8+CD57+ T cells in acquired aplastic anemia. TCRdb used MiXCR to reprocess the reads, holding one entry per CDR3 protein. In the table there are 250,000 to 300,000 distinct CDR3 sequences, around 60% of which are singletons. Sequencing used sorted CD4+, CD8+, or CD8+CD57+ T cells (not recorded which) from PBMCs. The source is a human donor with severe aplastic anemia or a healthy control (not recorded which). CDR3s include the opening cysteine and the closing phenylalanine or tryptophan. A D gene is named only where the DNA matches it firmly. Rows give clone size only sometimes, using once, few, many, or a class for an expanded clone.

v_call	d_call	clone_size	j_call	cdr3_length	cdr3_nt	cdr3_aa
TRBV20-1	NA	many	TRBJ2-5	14	TGCAGTGCTAGATGGTCGTTGCGCGGGGAGACCCAGTACTTC	CSARWSLRGETQYF
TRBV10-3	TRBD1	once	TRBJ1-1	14	TGTGCCATCAGTGCAGGGGGGAAGAACACTGAAGCTTTCTTT	CAISAGGKNTEAFF
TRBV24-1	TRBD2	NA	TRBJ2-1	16	TGTGCCACCAGTGATCCGACTAGCGGGAGGAGCAATGAGCAGTTCTTC	CATSDPTSGRSNEQFF
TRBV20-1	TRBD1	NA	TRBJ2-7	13	TGCAGTGCTAGCCGGGACAGTGGCTACGAGCAGTACTTC	CSASRDSGYEQYF
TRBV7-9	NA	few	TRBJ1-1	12	TGTGCCAGCAGCCAAGGGGCCTATGAAGCTTTCTTT	CASSQGAYEAFF
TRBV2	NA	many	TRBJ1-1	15	TGTGCCAGCAGTTACGCAGGTGTTATGAACACTGAAGCTTTCTTT	CASSYAGVMNTEAFF
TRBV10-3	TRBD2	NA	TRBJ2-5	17	TGTGCCATCAGTGAGGAGAAGAAGCGGGGGGGCCCAGAGACCCAGTACTTC	CAISEEKKRGGPETQYF
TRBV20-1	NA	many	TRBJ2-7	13	TGCAGTGCTAGAGACCCCGTTGGGGTCGAGCAGTACTTC	CSARDPVGVEQYF
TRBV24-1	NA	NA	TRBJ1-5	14	TGTGCCACCAGTACCCGGGCTAATAATCAGCCCCAGCATTTT	CATSTRANNQPQHF
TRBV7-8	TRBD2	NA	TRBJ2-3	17	TGTGCCAGCAGCGGGACTAGCGGGGGCCTTAGCACAGATACGCAGTATTTT	CASSGTSGGLSTDTQYF
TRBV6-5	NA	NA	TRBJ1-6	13	TGTGCCAGCAGTTACTGGGATAATTCACCCCTCCACTTT	CASSYWDNSPLHF
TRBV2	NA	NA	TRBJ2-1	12	TGTGCCAGCAGTCTCGCTCGGAATGAGCAGTTCTTC	CASSLARNEQFF
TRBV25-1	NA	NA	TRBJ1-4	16	TGTGCCAGCAGTGTAAGATGTTCAGGGTGTAATGAAAAACTGTTTTTT	CASSVRCSGCNEKLFF
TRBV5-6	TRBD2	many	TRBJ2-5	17	TGTGCCAGCAGCCCCGGCGGGCTAGCGGGGGGGCAGGAGACCCAGTACTTC	CASSPGGLAGGQETQYF
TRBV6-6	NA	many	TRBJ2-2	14	TGTGCCAGCAGTAGCCCTACAGGAGCCGGGGAGCTGTTTTTT	CASSSPTGAGELFF
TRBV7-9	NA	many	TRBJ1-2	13	TGTGCCAGCACCGTAGATGGGAGCTATGGCTACACCTTC	CASTVDGSYGYTF
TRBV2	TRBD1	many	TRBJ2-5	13	TGTGCCAGCAGCGGGACAGGGGGGGAGACCCAGTACTTC	CASSGTGGETQYF
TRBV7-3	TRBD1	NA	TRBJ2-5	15	TGTGCCAGCAGTGCTTTCCGGACAGGAGGAGAGACCCAGTACTTC	CASSAFRTGGETQYF
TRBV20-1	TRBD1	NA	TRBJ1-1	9	TGCAGTTTAGGACAGGGAGCTTTCTTT	CSLGQGAFF
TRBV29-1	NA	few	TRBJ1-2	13	TGCAGCGTTGAACGACAGGCATACTATGGCTACACCTTC	CSVERQAYYGYTF
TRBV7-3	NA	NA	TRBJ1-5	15	TGTGCCAGCAGAGCCGGGACGGGAGGCAATCAGCCCCAGCATTTT	CASRAGTGGNQPQHF
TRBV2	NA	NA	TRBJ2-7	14	TGTGCCAGCAGTTTATCGATCAGCCCCTACGAGCAGTACTTC	CASSLSISPYEQYF
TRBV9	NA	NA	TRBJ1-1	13	TGTGCCAGCAGCGAAGATCTACACACTGAAGCTTTCTTT	CASSEDLHTEAFF
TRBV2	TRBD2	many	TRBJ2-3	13	TGTGCCAGCAAGGCTAGCGGGGGGGGGGGGCAGTATTTT	CASKASGGGGQYF
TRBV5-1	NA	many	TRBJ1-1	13	TGCGCCAGCAGCTCTGCGGAGAACACTGAAGCTTTCTTT	CASSSAENTEAFF
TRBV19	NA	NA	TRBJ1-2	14	TGTGCCAGTTGTATGAGGGGCCGGGGAGAAGGCTACACCTTC	CASCMRGRGEGYTF
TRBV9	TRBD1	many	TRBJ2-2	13	TGTGCCAGCGGGACAGGTGGCACCGGGGAGCTGTTTTTT	CASGTGGTGELFF
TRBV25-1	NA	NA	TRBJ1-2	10	TGTGCCAGCAAAGGTTATGGCTACACCTTC	CASKGYGYTF
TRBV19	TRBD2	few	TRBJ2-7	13	TGTGCCACCCGGACTAGCGGGTCCTACGAGCAGTACTTC	CATRTSGSYEQYF
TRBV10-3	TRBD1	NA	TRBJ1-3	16	TGTGCCATCAGTCTACTACAGGGGGCAGGGGGAAACACCATATATTTT	CAISLLQGAGGNTIYF
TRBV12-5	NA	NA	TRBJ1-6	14	TGTGCCATCCCCCGGCCCACTGGGCGTTCACCCCTCCACTTT	CAIPRPTGRSPLHF
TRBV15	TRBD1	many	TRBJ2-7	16	TGTGCCACCAGCCAATTTTCCGGGACAGGGTCCGACGAGCAGTACTTC	CATSQFSGTGSDEQYF
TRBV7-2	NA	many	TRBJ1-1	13	TGTGCCAGCAGCTTTGGACGGGACACTGAAGCTTTCTTT	CASSFGRDTEAFF
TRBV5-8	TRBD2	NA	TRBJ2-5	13	TGTGCCAGCACTTCCGGGGGGCAAGAGACCCAGTACTTC	CASTSGGQETQYF
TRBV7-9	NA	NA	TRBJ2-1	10	TGTGCCAGCGGATATGGGGAGCAGTTCTTC	CASGYGEQFF
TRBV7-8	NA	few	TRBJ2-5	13	TGTGCCAGCAGACGGACTATCCAAGAGACCCAGTACTTC	CASRRTIQETQYF
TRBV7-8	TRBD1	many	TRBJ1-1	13	TGTGCCAGCAGCCAACAGGGGCAGATTGAAGCTTTCTTT	CASSQQGQIEAFF
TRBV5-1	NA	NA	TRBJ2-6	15	TGCGCCAGCACTGGGGACTGGACTGGGGCCAACGTCCTGACTTTC	CASTGDWTGANVLTF
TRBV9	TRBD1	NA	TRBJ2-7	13	TGTGCCAGCAGCGTAAGGGCCACAGGGGGCATTCACTTC	CASSVRATGGIHF
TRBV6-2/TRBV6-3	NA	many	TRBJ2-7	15	TGTGCCAGCAGTTACCCGACAGGTATAGCCTACGAGCAGTACTTC	CASSYPTGIAYEQYF
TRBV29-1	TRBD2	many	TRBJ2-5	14	TGCAGCGTTGCACTAGCGGGGAGCCAAGAGACCCAGTACTTC	CSVALAGSQETQYF
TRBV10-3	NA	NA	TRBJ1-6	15	TGTGCCATCAGGGCTAAGGAACAGGGTAAATCACCCCTCCACTTT	CAIRAKEQGKSPLHF
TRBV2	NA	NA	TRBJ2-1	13	TGTGCCAGCAGTTTTGCCTTGTACAATGAGCAGTTCTTC	CASSFALYNEQFF
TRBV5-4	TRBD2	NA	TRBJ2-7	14	TGTGCCAGCAGCGGCGGGAGCAGGCCCTACGAGCAGTACTTC	CASSGGSRPYEQYF
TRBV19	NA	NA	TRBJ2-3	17	TGTGCCAGCAGTCCCGGCGGGCTAGCGTTAAGCACAGATACGCAGTATTTT	CASSPGGLALSTDTQYF
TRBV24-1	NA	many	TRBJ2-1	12	TGTGCCACGGGTACGGCAAGGGATGAGCAGTTCTTC	CATGTARDEQFF
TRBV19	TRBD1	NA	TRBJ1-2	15	TGTGCCAGTAGGAGGACAGGGGTAGTGGACTATGGCTACACCTTC	CASRRTGVVDYGYTF
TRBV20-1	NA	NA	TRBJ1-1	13	TGCAGTGCCAGGGGACGGATTAACACTGAAGCTTTCTTT	CSARGRINTEAFF
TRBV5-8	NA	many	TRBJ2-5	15	TGTGCCAGCAGCGAGGGCGGTAGGAATTGGGAGACCCAGTACTTC	CASSEGGRNWETQYF
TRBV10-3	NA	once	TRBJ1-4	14	TGTGCCATCAGAGAGGGGGGGGCTAATGAAAAACTGTTTTTT	CAIREGGANEKLFF
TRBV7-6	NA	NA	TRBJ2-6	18	NA	CGRAVLRGIQSGANVLTF
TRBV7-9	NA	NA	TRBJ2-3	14	TGTGCCAGCAGAAATACAGGCAGCACAGATACGCAGTATTTT	CASRNTGSTDTQYF
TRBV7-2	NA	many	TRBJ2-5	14	TGTGCCAGCTGTGTCAACGGGGGGCGGGAGACCCAGTACTTC	CASCVNGGRETQYF
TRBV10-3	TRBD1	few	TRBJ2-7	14	TGTGCCATCAGTGAGTCGGGACAGGGTTACGAGCAGTACTTC	CAISESGQGYEQYF